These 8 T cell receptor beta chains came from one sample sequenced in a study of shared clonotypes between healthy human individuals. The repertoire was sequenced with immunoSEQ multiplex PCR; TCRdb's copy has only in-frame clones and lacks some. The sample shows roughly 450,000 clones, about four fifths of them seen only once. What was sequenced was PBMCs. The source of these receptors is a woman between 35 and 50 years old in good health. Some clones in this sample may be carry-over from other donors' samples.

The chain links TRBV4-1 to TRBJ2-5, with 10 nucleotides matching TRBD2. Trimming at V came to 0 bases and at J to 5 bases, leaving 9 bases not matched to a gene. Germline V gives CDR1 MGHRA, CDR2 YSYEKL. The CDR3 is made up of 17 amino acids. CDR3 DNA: TGCGCCAGCAGCCAAGATGGGACTAGCGTAGGGGGGGAGACCCAGTACTTC. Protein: CASSQDGTSVGGETQYF.

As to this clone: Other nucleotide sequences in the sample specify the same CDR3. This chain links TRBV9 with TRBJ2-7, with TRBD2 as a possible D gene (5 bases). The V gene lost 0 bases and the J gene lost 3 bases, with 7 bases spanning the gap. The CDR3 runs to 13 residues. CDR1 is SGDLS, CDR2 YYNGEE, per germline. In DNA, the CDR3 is TGTGCCAGCAGCGTAGGCGGGCTCTACGAGCAGTACTTC. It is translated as CASSVGGLYEQYF.

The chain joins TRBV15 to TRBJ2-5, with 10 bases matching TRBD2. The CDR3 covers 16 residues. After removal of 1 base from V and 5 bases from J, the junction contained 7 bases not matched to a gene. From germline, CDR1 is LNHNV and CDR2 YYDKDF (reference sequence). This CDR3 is CATSRAAGGPRETQYF. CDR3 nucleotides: TGTGCCACCAGCAGAGCAGCGGGAGGGCCGAGGGAGACCCAGTACTTC.

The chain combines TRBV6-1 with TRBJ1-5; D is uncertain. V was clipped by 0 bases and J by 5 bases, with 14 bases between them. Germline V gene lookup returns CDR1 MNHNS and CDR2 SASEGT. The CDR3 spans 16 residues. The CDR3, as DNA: TGTGCCAGCAGTGAAGCTCTCCGGGGTTTGTATCAGCCCCAGCATTTT. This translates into CASSEALRGLYQPQHF.

CDR3 sequence reads: CASSDWTTNFGLAKNIQYF. In nucleotides, the CDR3 is TGCGCCAGCAGTGACTGGACTACCAATTTTGGCCTAGCCAAAAACATTCAGTACTTC. The chain joins TRBV10-2 to TRBJ2-4; D perhaps matches TRBD2 (6 bases). The CDR3 loop spans 19 amino acids. Germline assignment: CDR1 WSHSY and CDR2 SAAADI. V shed 3 bases and J shed 0 bases, with 21 bases lying between them.

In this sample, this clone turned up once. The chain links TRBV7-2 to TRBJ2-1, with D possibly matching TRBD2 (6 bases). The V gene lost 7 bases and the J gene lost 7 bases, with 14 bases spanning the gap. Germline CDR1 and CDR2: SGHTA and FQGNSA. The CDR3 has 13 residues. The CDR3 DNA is TGTGCCAGCAAAAAGGGACTCCGGAATGAGCAGTTCTTC. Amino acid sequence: CASKKGLRNEQFF.

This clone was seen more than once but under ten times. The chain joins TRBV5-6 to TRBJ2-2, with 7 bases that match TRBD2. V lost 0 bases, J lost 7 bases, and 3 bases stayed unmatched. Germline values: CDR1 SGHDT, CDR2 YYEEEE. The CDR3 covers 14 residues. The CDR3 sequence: CASSLGLASGELFF. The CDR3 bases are TGTGCCAGCAGCTTGGGACTAGCTAGCGGGGAGCTGTTTTTT.

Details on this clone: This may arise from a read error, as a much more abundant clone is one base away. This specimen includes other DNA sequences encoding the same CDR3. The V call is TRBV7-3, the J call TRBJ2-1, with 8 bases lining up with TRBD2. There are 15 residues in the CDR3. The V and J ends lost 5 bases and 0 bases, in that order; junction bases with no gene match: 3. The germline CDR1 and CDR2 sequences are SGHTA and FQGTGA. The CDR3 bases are TGTGCCAGCAGCCCCAGCGGGAGCTCCTACAATGAGCAGTTCTTC. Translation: CASSPSGSSYNEQFF.